A selection of T cell receptor beta chains follows, all from one sample in a study of human T cells and chemical hapten exposure. TCRdb reprocessed the RACE reads via MiXCR and lists one record per CDR3 protein. The table has roughly 100,000 distinct CDR3 sequences, 9.6% seen once. This specimen was whole blood, taken in connection with sensitization to the hapten diphenylcyclopropenone (DPC). These receptors were taken from a woman aged 40 to 50 with alopecia areata. Some clones in this sample may be carry-over from other donors' samples. CDR3s include the opening cysteine and the closing phenylalanine or tryptophan. D genes are given only for firm matches. Not all rows give a size; the values are once, few, many and, for expanded clones, a class.

clone_size	d_call	j_call	v_call	cdr3_aa	cdr3_nt
NA	NA	TRBJ1-1	TRBV28	CASSFSGTGTEAFF	TGTGCCAGCAGTTTTTCCGGGACTGGCACTGAAGCTTTCTTT
many	NA	TRBJ2-3	TRBV4-3	CASSQNRVPDTQYF	TGCGCCAGCAGCCAGAACCGGGTCCCAGATACGCAGTATTTT
few	TRBD2	TRBJ2-1	TRBV4-1	CASSQEGLAGGYEQFF	TGCGCCAGCAGCCAAGAAGGGCTAGCGGGGGGCTATGAGCAGTTCTTC
NA	NA	TRBJ1-1	TRBV29-1	CSQEDTEAFF	TGCAGCCAAGAGGACACTGAAGCTTTCTTT
many	NA	TRBJ2-2	TRBV29-1	CSVEQGTNTGELFF	TGCAGCGTTGAACAGGGGACCAACACCGGGGAGCTGTTTTTT
few	TRBD1	TRBJ1-1	TRBV29-1	CSGAQGAQAFF	TGCAGCGGGGCGCAGGGGGCTCAAGCTTTCTTT
NA	NA	TRBJ1-1	TRBV12-3/TRBV12-4	CASGRGHGTFF	TGTGCCAGTGGCAGGGGACATGGGACTTTCTTT
many	NA	TRBJ2-7	TRBV11-2	CASSLDYWRSYEQYF	TGTGCCAGCAGCTTAGATTATTGGAGATCCTACGAGCAGTACTTC
many	NA	TRBJ1-5	TRBV27	CASSLAGPSGNQPQHF	TGTGCCAGCAGTTTAGCTGGGCCTTCGGGCAATCAGCCCCAGCATTTT
NA	TRBD1	TRBJ1-1	TRBV27	CASSFRGQGSGTEAFF	TGTGCCAGCAGTTTCCGGGGACAGGGCAGTGGCACTGAAGCTTTCTTT
few	NA	TRBJ2-7	TRBV2	CASSAPLRPEQYF	TGTGCCAGCAGTGCTCCGTTGCGCCCCGAGCAGTACTTC
many	NA	TRBJ2-4	TRBV6-5	CASSYAAEGAKNIQYF	TGTGCCAGCAGTTACGCGGCGGAAGGAGCCAAAAACATTCAGTACTTC
few	NA	TRBJ1-1	TRBV4-1	CASSQEFDLNPTEAFF	TGCGCCAGCAGCCAAGAGTTCGATCTCAACCCCACTGAAGCTTTCTTT
many	TRBD1	TRBJ2-5	TRBV7-9	CASSAGTGVQETQYF	TGTGCCAGCAGCGCGGGGACAGGAGTTCAAGAGACCCAGTACTTC
NA	NA	TRBJ1-2	TRBV6-5	CASTGHYGYTF	TGTGCCAGCACCGGACACTATGGCTACACCTTC
few	NA	TRBJ2-7	TRBV29-1	CSVEDQEGGEQYF	TGCAGCGTTGAAGATCAAGAAGGGGGCGAGCAGTACTTC
many	NA	TRBJ2-1	TRBV21-1	CASSKGRNEQFF	TGTGCCAGCAGCAAAGGTCGCAATGAGCAGTTCTTC
NA	NA	TRBJ1-1	TRBV6-5	CASSYNGGTEAFF	TGTGCCAGCAGTTACAATGGGGGCACTGAAGCTTTCTTT
many	NA	TRBJ2-1	TRBV3-1	CASSPSWGARGNEQFF	TGTGCCAGCAGCCCCTCATGGGGGGCTCGGGGCAATGAGCAGTTCTTC
NA	TRBD1	TRBJ1-2	TRBV28	CASSEGQFYGYTF	TGTGCCAGCAGTGAGGGACAGTTCTATGGCTACACCTTC
many	TRBD1	TRBJ2-1	TRBV5-4	CASGDREGADEQFF	TGTGCCAGCGGGGATCGCGAGGGGGCGGATGAGCAGTTCTTC
many	NA	TRBJ2-7	TRBV7-2	CASSIEGVSSYEQYF	TGTGCCAGCAGCATCGAGGGAGTAAGCTCCTACGAGCAGTACTTC
NA	TRBD2	TRBJ2-7	TRBV13	CASSLRRAGSLVLEQYF	TGTGCCAGCAGCTTACGACGAGCGGGGTCGCTGGTTCTCGAGCAGTACTTC
NA	TRBD1	TRBJ1-4	TRBV14	CASSQADRGVNEKLFF	TGTGCCAGCAGCCAAGCCGACAGGGGGGTTAATGAAAAACTGTTTTTT
many	NA	TRBJ2-3	TRBV24-1	CATSGFMDTQYF	TGTGCCACCAGTGGCTTCATGGATACGCAGTATTTT
few	NA	TRBJ2-7	TRBV9	CASSPRQETYEQYF	TGTGCCAGCAGCCCTCGACAGGAGACCTACGAGCAGTACTTC
NA	NA	TRBJ1-2	TRBV7-2	CASSFATGNDGYTF	TGTGCCAGCAGCTTCGCTACAGGGAACGATGGCTACACCTTC
few	TRBD2	TRBJ2-7	TRBV6-1	CASRHPGGGFLYEQYF	TGTGCCAGCAGACACCCCGGGGGGGGGTTTTTGTACGAGCAGTACTTC
many	NA	TRBJ1-6	TRBV6-5	CASSYRVGPYNSPLHF	TGTGCCAGCAGTTATAGGGTGGGACCCTATAATTCACCCCTCCACTTT
many	NA	TRBJ2-5	TRBV6-1	CASSVQGQETQYF	TGTGCCAGCAGTGTCCAGGGTCAAGAGACCCAGTACTTC
many	NA	TRBJ2-1	TRBV13	CASSLSIPKQFF	TGTGCCAGCAGCTTATCGATTCCGAAGCAGTTCTTC
few	TRBD1	TRBJ2-5	TRBV10-3	CAIGTAQETQYF	TGTGCCATTGGGACAGCCCAAGAGACCCAGTACTTC
NA	TRBD1	TRBJ2-3	TRBV5-5	CASNSPGQSTDTQYF	TGTGCCAGCAACTCCCCGGGACAGAGCACAGATACGCAGTATTTT
many	NA	TRBJ1-5	TRBV20-1	CSARDNFRAGYQPQHF	TGCAGTGCTAGAGATAATTTTAGGGCAGGGTACCAGCCCCAGCATTTT
many	NA	TRBJ2-2	TRBV12-3/TRBV12-4	CASSSRQDTGELFF	TGTGCCAGCAGTTCCCGACAGGACACCGGGGAGCTGTTTTTT
few	TRBD1	TRBJ1-2	TRBV14	CASSHRTGNYGYTF	TGTGCCAGCAGCCACAGGACAGGGAACTATGGCTACACCTTC
NA	NA	TRBJ1-2	TRBV20-1	CSARDRSSMGYGYTF	TGCAGTGCTAGAGATCGGAGCTCTATGGGATATGGCTACACCTTC
medium-sized	NA	TRBJ1-2	TRBV4-1	CASSQEQLRSGYTF	TGCGCCAGCAGCCAAGAACAACTCCGGAGTGGCTACACCTTC
few	NA	TRBJ2-1	TRBV3-1	CASSPLIASEQFF	TGTGCCAGCAGCCCTCTTATCGCATCTGAGCAGTTCTTC
many	TRBD2	TRBJ2-7	TRBV18	CASSPTSGMSYEQYF	TGTGCCAGCTCACCGACTAGCGGGATGTCCTACGAGCAGTACTTC
many	NA	TRBJ2-7	TRBV2	CASSGWTAGTREQYF	TGTGCCAGCAGTGGGTGGACAGCCGGGACTCGAGAGCAGTACTTC
many	NA	TRBJ1-2	TRBV7-9	CASSLPAGDGYTF	TGTGCCAGCAGCCTGCCGGCAGGGGATGGCTACACCTTC
few	NA	TRBJ1-2	TRBV29-1	CSVTWGYGYTF	TGCAGCGTTACGTGGGGGTATGGCTACACCTTC
many	NA	TRBJ2-6	TRBV6-1	CASSGSSGANVLTF	TGTGCCAGCAGTGGAAGCTCTGGGGCCAACGTCCTGACTTTC
NA	NA	TRBJ2-7	TRBV9	CASSVDGRSYEQYF	TGTGCCAGCAGCGTGGACGGCCGTTCCTACGAGCAGTACTTC
many	NA	TRBJ2-3	TRBV20-1	CSARDTGSGGGDTQYF	TGCAGTGCTAGAGATACTGGGTCCGGGGGAGGAGATACGCAGTATTTT
NA	NA	TRBJ1-1	TRBV9	CASSVEWVQGTEAFF	TGTGCCAGCAGCGTAGAGTGGGTACAGGGCACTGAAGCTTTCTTT
NA	TRBD2	TRBJ2-1	TRBV6-5	CASSLRLAGALVPNNEQFF	TGTGCCAGCAGCCTCAGACTAGCGGGGGCCTTAGTTCCAAACAATGAGCAGTTCTTC
NA	TRBD1	TRBJ2-3	TRBV5-1	CASSPGQETDTQYF	TGCGCCAGCAGCCCAGGACAGGAAACAGATACGCAGTATTTT